Listed here are 14 T cell receptor beta chains from one sample, sequenced in a study of immune reconstitution after stem cell transplant in scleroderma. Each CDR3 protein is one row after TCRdb ran MiXCR on the RT-PCR reads. The repertoire has 1,500 to 2,000 distinct CDR3 sequences, approximately 15% of them found once; the top ten carry more than 7%. Sampling took place before or after autologous hematopoietic stem cell transplantation (not recorded which). The receptors were gathered from a female donor with systemic sclerosis.

This clonotype is large within its sample. V gene TRBV20-1 combines with J gene TRBJ1-1; no clear D gene. V was pared by 4 bases and J by 5 bases, with 11 bases between. CDR1 and CDR2 (germline): DFQATT, SNEGSKA (reference sequence). The CDR3 spans 12 residues. As DNA, the CDR3 is TGCAGTGCTATCAGAATCGCGACTGAAGCTTTCTTT. Its translation: CSAIRIATEAFF.

This clonotype is labeled as large. The V gene is TRBV20-1, the J gene TRBJ2-1; 8 bases are shared with TRBD2. The CDR3 spans 14 residues. Germline lookup yields CDR1 DFQATT and CDR2 SNEGSKA (reference sequence). V was pared by 6 bases and J by 8 bases, with 12 bases of the junction left unmatched. The CDR3 DNA follows: TGCAGTGCCCTGAGGCTAGCGGGTCTCTATGAGCAGTTCTTC. Translating it yields CSALRLAGLYEQFF.

By sample fraction, this clonotype is medium-sized. The chain carries TRBV3-1 and TRBJ1-6; D call uncertain. Germline CDR1 LGHDT, CDR2 YNNKEL (reference sequence). CDR3 length equals 12 residues. Trimming took 3 bases from V and 8 from J, leaving 5 bases between them. DNA for the CDR3: TGTGCCAGCAGCCAGTGGGATTCACCCCTCCACTTT. Its translation: CASSQWDSPLHF.

The table lists this clonotype with a few counts. This chain links TRBV10-3 with TRBJ2-1; D unresolved. The CDR3 has 13 amino acids. Between the trimmed V and J ends, which lost 6 bases and 6 bases, there was a span of 12 bases. Germline V gene data show CDR1 as ENHRY and CDR2 as SYGVKD. In DNA, the CDR3 is TGTGCCATCAGAGGAAATAGGAGCAATGAGCAGTTCTTC. Its protein is CAIRGNRSNEQFF.

In its sample, this clonotype ranks as medium-sized. This chain joins TRBV7-2 and TRBJ2-5, with 10 bases lining up with TRBD2. V trimming: 3 bases; J trimming: 5 bases; junction bases outside the gene matches: 12. The CDR3 sequence is 17 residues long. Per the germline V gene, CDR1 is SGHTA and CDR2 is FQGNSA. The CDR3 sequence is CASSFSGTSAGQETQYF. Written as DNA, the CDR3 is TGTGCCAGCAGCTTCTCCGGGACTAGCGCTGGTCAGGAGACCCAGTACTTC.

Within the sample, this clonotype is medium-sized (0.01 to 0.1%). The V gene is TRBV20-1, the J gene TRBJ2-4; D might be TRBD2 (6 bases). Germline V gene data show CDR1 as DFQATT and CDR2 as SNEGSKA (reference sequence). The ends were cut back, 0 bases at V and 0 bases at J, with 12 bases in the middle. The CDR3 contains 16 residues. The CDR3 DNA reads as TGCAGTGCTAGAGATGCGGGATCTGTAGCCAAAAACATTCAGTACTTC. Encoded protein: CSARDAGSVAKNIQYF.

The CDR3, as DNA: TGTGCCAGCAGTGAAGCGCTGGTGGGCTACTCCTACGAGCAGTACTTC. Its protein product is CASSEALVGYSYEQYF. The chain couples TRBV2 to TRBJ2-7; D unclear. Between the trimmed V and J ends, which lost 0 bases and 0 bases, there was a span of 12 bases. The CDR3 length is 16 residues. Germline loops: CDR1 SNHLY, CDR2 FYNNEI.

Only a few counts were recorded for this clonotype. The CDR3 bases are TGCAGCGTTGAAGACCGTGGGGATGAGTCCTACGAGCAGTACTTC. Residues: CSVEDRGDESYEQYF. This rearrangement joins TRBV29-1 to TRBJ2-7; D gene ambiguous. Between the trimmed V and J ends, which lost 0 bases and 1 base, there was a span of 13 bases. CDR3 length: 15 residues. CDR1 and CDR2 (germline): SQVTM, ANQGSEA.

Only a few counts were recorded for this clonotype. This rearrangement joins TRBV20-1 to TRBJ2-1; 15 bases are shared with TRBD2. This CDR3 has 15 residues. Germline CDR1 and CDR2: DFQATT and SNEGSKA (reference sequence). The V gene end was trimmed by 6 bases and the J gene end by 2 bases; junction bases not matched to a gene: 2. CDR3 sequence reads: CSAGTSGGPYNEQFF. The DNA for the CDR3 is TGCAGTGCGGGGACTAGCGGGGGGCCCTACAATGAGCAGTTCTTC.

Relative to its sample, this clonotype is medium-sized. The V call is TRBV5-1, the J call TRBJ1-3; TRBD1 might be the D (5 bases). Per the germline V gene, CDR1 is SGHRS and CDR2 is YFSETQ. Trimming pared 4 bases from V and 0 bases from J, leaving 17 bases between. The CDR3 loop spans 17 amino acids. CDR3 region: CASSIEGRSSSGNTIYF. The DNA of the CDR3 is TGCGCCAGCAGCATCGAGGGACGGTCAAGCTCTGGAAACACCATATATTTT.

This clonotype qualifies as medium-sized. The V call is TRBV5-1, the J call TRBJ1-3; tentative D call: TRBD1 (5 bases). This CDR3 comprises 16 residues. Germline CDR1 reads SGHRS; CDR2 reads YFSETQ. The V and J ends lost 4 bases and 0 bases respectively, with 14 bases between them. This chain's CDR3 is CASSPGTVDSGNTIYF. CDR3 DNA sequence: TGCGCCAGCAGCCCGGGGACTGTCGACTCTGGAAACACCATATATTTT.

The chain has TRBV29-1 and TRBJ2-7; a weak D match, TRBD2 (6 bases). Per the germline V gene, CDR1 is SQVTM and CDR2 is ANQGSEA. This CDR3 spans 15 amino acids. V lost 4 bases, J lost 4 bases, and 20 bases lay in between. CDR3 loop: CSVVGRRELGYEQYF. DNA of the CDR3: TGCAGCGTTGTGGGGCGGAGGGAGTTAGGGTACGAGCAGTACTTC.

In this sample, this clonotype is medium-sized. The chain recombines TRBV20-1 with TRBJ1-4; maybe TRBD1 (6 bases). The germline V gene has CDR1 DFQATT and CDR2 SNEGSKA (reference sequence). V was cut by 3 bases and J by 4 bases, with 9 bases left in between. The CDR3 is made up of 13 amino acids. CDR3 amino acids: CSASGRGNEKLFF. Here the CDR3 DNA reads TGCAGTGCTAGCGGCAGGGGTAATGAAAAACTGTTTTTT.

This clonotype counts as medium-sized. The chain combines TRBV7-3 with TRBJ2-1; D is possibly TRBD1 (6 bases). The CDR3 consists of 14 residues. Germline V gene lookup returns CDR1 SGHTA and CDR2 FQGTGA. V was cut by 2 bases and J by 5 bases, with 10 bases left in between. In DNA, the CDR3 is TGTGCCAGCAGCTTATCCCGGGACAACAATGAGCAGTTCTTC. Translated: CASSLSRDNNEQFF.